What follows is one TCR gamma chain and its context. Its specificity is not known. The junction departs from the called germline gene at one end, perhaps through a read error. The source of the sample is a study of Vδ1+ human thymocytes. Germline V gene data show CDR1 as EGSNGY and CDR2 as YDSYNSKV. CDR3 length: 10 residues. Sequences come from RNA converted to cDNA by reverse transcription. Multiplex PCR used pooled V-gene forward primers and a constant-region reverse primer to amplify CDR3s. TCRdb fed the multiplex PCR reads into CATT to redo clone calling. The table lists tens of thousands of gamma-chain clones, 20% of them singletons, with 1.9% in the top ten. Between roughly 96% and 99.6% of sorted thymocytes were Vdelta1+. The study, taken as a whole, reports: Unlike peripheral blood Vdelta1+ controls, thymic delta-chain sequences included approximately 20% Vdelta2 and few Vdelta3. Highly polyclonal TRG and TRD repertoires with Gaussian CDR3 length distributions appeared in thymus.

The V gene is TRGV2, the J gene TRGJ1 or TRGJ2. The sequence derives from a girl under three years old who had congenital heart surgery. Sequenced material: Vdelta1+ gamma-delta thymocytes from the thymus. Subset: FACS-sorted CD3+ TCRalphabeta- TCRVdelta1+ TCRVdelta2- thymocytes. The DNA of the CDR3 is TGTGCCACCTGGGACGGTATTCTTACTTTC. Protein: CATWDGILTF.